This record covers a single T cell receptor (beta chain). Libraries were prepared by immunoSEQ multiplex PCR; TCRdb keeps only in-frame clonotypes and omits some of them. The repertoire holds 150,000 or so clones, with about 94% as singletons. The data belong to a study of control samples from healthy donors and cancer patients. V lost 6 bases and J lost 4; bases outside the gene matches: 6. The germline gives CDR1 MNHNY, CDR2 SVGAGI (reference sequence). CDR3 size: 14 residues. The clonotype comes from a man aged 40-55 years in good health. The material sequenced was blood. The chain carries TRBV6-6 and TRBJ2-3, with 8 positions matching TRBD1. CDR3 DNA sequence: TGTGCCAGCAGGCGGACAGGGAGAGCAGATACGCAGTATTTT. Translation: CASRRTGRADTQYF.